Sequencing of this TCR beta chain was carried out in a study of cytomegalovirus exposure and HLA in healthy donors. Points from the study as a whole: Researchers catalogued about 150 TCR beta chains as cytomegalovirus-associated. Whilst most TCR sequences proved rare, a subset of public TCRs occurred across many donors. TCR association rates varied by HLA locus in a later analysis, with DRB1 highest and HLA-C lowest.

The CDR3 spans 13 residues. V was clipped by 0 bases and J by 5 bases, with 5 bases between them. Germline loops: CDR1 MNHEY, CDR2 SVGAGI. A few counts support this clone. Its antigen is as yet unknown. PCR was performed using 60 Vbeta and 13 Jbeta primers. Using immunoSEQ multiplex PCR, the repertoire was profiled, and TCRdb retains in-frame clones only, with some absent. The table records 95,000 to 150,000 clones, under 70% of them present only once. The chain links TRBV6-5 to TRBJ1-5; no clear D. This clonotype originated in a man aged 18 to 30 in good health and CMV-seronegative. The sample comprised PBMCs. CDR3 coding DNA: TGTGCCAGCAGTTACTCGAGGGATCAGCCCCAGCATTTT. This translates into CASSYSRDQPQHF.